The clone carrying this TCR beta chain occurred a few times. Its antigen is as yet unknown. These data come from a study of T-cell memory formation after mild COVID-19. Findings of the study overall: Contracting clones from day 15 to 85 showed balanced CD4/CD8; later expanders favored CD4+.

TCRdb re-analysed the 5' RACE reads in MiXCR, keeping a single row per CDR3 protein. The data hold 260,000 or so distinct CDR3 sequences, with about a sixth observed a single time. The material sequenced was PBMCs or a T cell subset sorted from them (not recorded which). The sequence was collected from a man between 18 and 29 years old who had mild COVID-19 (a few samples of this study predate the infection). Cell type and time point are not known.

The chain's CDR3 is CASIRTSGAQNEQFF. DNA of the CDR3: TGTGCCAGCATAAGGACTAGCGGGGCCCAGAATGAGCAGTTCTTC. This chain connects TRBV2 to TRBJ2-1, with 12 bases that match TRBD2. CDR1 is SNHLY, CDR2 FYNNEI, per germline. J gave up 7 bases and V 7 bases, and 8 bases lay outside the gene matches. The CDR3 is 15 amino acids.